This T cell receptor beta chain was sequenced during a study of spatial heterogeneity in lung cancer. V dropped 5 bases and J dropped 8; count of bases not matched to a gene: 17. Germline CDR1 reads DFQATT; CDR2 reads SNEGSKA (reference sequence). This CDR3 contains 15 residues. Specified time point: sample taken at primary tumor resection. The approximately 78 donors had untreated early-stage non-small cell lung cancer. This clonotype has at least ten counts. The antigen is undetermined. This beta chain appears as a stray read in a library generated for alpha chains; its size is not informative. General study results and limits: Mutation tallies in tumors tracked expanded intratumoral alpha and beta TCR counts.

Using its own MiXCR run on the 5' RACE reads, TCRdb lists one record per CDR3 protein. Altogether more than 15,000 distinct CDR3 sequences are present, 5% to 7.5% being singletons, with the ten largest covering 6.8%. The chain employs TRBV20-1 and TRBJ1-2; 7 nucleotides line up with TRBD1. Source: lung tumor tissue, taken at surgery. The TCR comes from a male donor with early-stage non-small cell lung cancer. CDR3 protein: CSAPKRRSGGYGYTF. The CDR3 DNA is TGCAGTGCTCCCAAGAGGAGATCAGGGGGGTACGGCTACACCTTC.